Reported below is one T cell receptor beta chain. Its antigen remains unknown. This CDR3 is built from 16 residues. V lost 0 bases and J 4 bases, leaving 13 bases between the germline ends. CDR1 and CDR2 from the germline V gene are SGHTA and FQGNSA. The data are from a study of T cell clonotyping in hematopoietic cell transplantation. Study-level findings and limits: Broader posttransplant TCR repertoire diversity was predicted by graft donor and pretransplant recipient Inverse Simpson Index values. Recipient TCR diversity dropped after transplant; expanded clonotypes rose from day 30 to 180. No sorting was done, leaving CD4 and CD8 contributions mixed. Few recipient clonotypes overlapped donors; over 95% were de novo at given depth.

TCRdb keeps only in-frame clones here, not all; method: immunoSEQ multiplex PCR. The repertoire holds more than 15,000 clones, with 70% to 90% as singletons. The receptor comes from a woman aged 40 to 50 in good health. Some clones in this sample may be carry-over from other donors' samples. The sequenced sample was peripheral blood mononuclear cells. The chain has TRBV7-2 and TRBJ2-1; D ambiguous. The CDR3 reads CASSLALRSLYNEQFF. The CDR3 DNA sequence: TGTGCCAGCAGCTTAGCGCTTAGGTCTCTTTACAATGAGCAGTTCTTC.